This record looks at one TCR beta chain sequence and its context. The data were obtained in a study of T cell changes during pregnancy in multiple sclerosis. The germline gives CDR1 SGHNT, CDR2 YYREEE (reference sequence). V shed 1 base and J shed 1 base, with 9 bases lying between them. CDR3 length: 15 amino acids. Method: immunoSEQ multiplex PCR; TCRdb's copy keeps in-frame clones and lacks some. The sample yields under 50,000 clones, roughly 90% seen once. The chain links TRBV5-4 to TRBJ2-1; D uncertain. Sample: CD8+ T cells from peripheral blood mononuclear cells, taken in the third trimester of pregnancy. This receptor was taken from a female donor with multiple sclerosis, enrolled in a pregnancy study. The CDR3 spells CASSLPRVSYNEQFF. CDR3 nucleotides: TGTGCCAGCAGCTTGCCTCGGGTTTCCTACAATGAGCAGTTCTTC.